Listed here is a single TCR beta chain. Its matching antigen is unknown. The CDR3 consists of 13 residues. Trimming removed 5 bases from V and 0 bases from J, with 7 bases in between. Germline CDR1 reads SNHLY; CDR2 reads FYNNEI. One entry per CDR3 protein results from TCRdb running MiXCR on the 5' RACE reads. The sample consists of around 330,000 distinct CDR3 sequences, around 10% of them appearing once. These data come from a study of CD8 T cells in ankylosing spondylitis. Study-wide results and caveats: Some motif variants had been reported before (in reactive arthritis synovial fluid and blood). Ankylosing spondylitis blood appeared to carry a characteristic TCR beta motif of fewer than 10 highly homologous variants.

Sequencing was performed on blood, either unsorted or a sorted T cell fraction (not recorded which). The source is a female donor with ankylosing spondylitis or in good health (not recorded which). The V and J genes are TRBV2 and TRBJ1-2; D gene unclear. The CDR3 loop reads CASSPDTNYGYTF. CDR3 nucleotide sequence: TGTGCCAGCAGTCCTGACACTAACTATGGCTACACCTTC. Full variable domain (remainder filled in from reference TRBV2 and TRBJ1-2): EPEVTQTPSHQVTQMGQEVILRCVPISNHLYFYWYRQILGQKVEFLVSFYNNEISEKSEIFDDQFSVERPDGSNFTLKIRSTKLEDSAMYFCASSPDTNYGYTFGSGTRLTVV.